The 2 T cell receptor beta chains below all came from one sample that was sequenced in a study of blood T cell repertoires in COVID-19. Produced via immunoSEQ multiplex PCR; TCRdb's table is partial and in-frame only. The profile shows approximately 240,000 clones, under 90% of them singletons. Sequences were obtained from peripheral blood. The receptor source for this set is a woman aged 55-69 years who had recovered from COVID-19.

This sequence joins TRBV6-5 and TRBJ2-1; D uncertain. V was trimmed by 0 bases and J by 7 bases, leaving 10 bases between them. This CDR3 is built from 14 residues. Germline CDR1 reads MNHEY; CDR2 reads SVGAGI. The chain's CDR3 is CASSYSPELNEQFF. The CDR3 DNA reads TGTGCCAGCAGTTACTCACCAGAATTGAATGAGCAGTTCTTC.

This sequence joins TRBV13 and TRBJ2-5; 8 bases are shared with TRBD2. Germline-derived CDR1 and CDR2 are PRHDT and FYEKMQ (reference sequence). The CDR3 totals 18 residues. Trimming took 5 bases from V and 4 from J; bases not matched to a gene: 18. The chain's CDR3 is CASSLLGGGSGVRETQYF. The CDR3 nucleotides read TGTGCCAGCAGCCTCCTTGGGGGAGGTAGCGGGGTGAGAGAGACCCAGTACTTC. Full variable domain (rest looked up from reference TRBV13 and TRBJ2-5): AAGVIQSPRHLIKEKRETATLKCYPIPRHDTVYWYQQGPGQDPQFLISFYEKMQSDKGSIPDRFSAQQFSDYHSELNMSSLELGDSALYFCASSLLGGGSGVRETQYFGPGTRLLVL.